This T cell receptor (beta chain) was identified in a study of T cells expressing NK-cell markers. For each CDR3 protein, TCRdb gives one entry from its re-call of the 5' RACE reads, without DNA. In total, the table holds about 460,000 distinct CDR3 sequences. Germline-derived CDR1 and CDR2 are LNHDA and SQIVND (reference sequence). The CDR3 sequence is 13 residues long. The chain combines TRBV19 with TRBJ2-1. The sample taken for sequencing was blood T cells: a sorted CD56 or NKG2C T cell subset, CD4+ or CD8+ T cells, or bulk PBMC T cells (not recorded which). The sequence came from a woman aged 45 to 65 in good health. The CDR3 is CASSIVDFDEQFF.